One TCR beta chain is described in this entry. The antigen remains undetermined. This entry belongs to a study of T cells expressing NK-cell markers. Across the study: CD3+CD56+NKG2C+, CD3+CD56+NKG2C- and CD3+CD56-NKG2C+ T cells, once sorted, supplied the TCR beta repertoires.

UMI-tagged 5'RACE template switching yielded the TCR beta cDNA. TCRdb reprocessed the 5' RACE reads and keeps a single row for each CDR3 protein, giving no DNA. The table lists fewer than 400,000 distinct CDR3 sequences. Notes on the study in general: In a group of 5 to 7 donors, dominant NKG2C+ clonotypes represented roughly 1.0-7.0% of CD8+ T cells. Several donors likewise had their CD3+CD56-NKG2C+ fraction led by these clonotypes.

The germline V gene has CDR1 SQVTM and CDR2 ANQGSEA. The CDR3 runs to 14 residues. The chain employs TRBV29-1 and TRBJ1-1; TCRdb lists TRBD1, though no DNA is available to test this call. The source of this sequence is a man aged 18 to 69 in good health. Sequencing was carried out using blood T cells: a sorted CD56 or NKG2C T cell subset, CD4+ or CD8+ T cells, or bulk PBMC T cells (not recorded which). The CDR3 protein is CSVGQGAWGTEAFF. Complete variable domain (other parts from reference TRBV29-1 and TRBJ1-1): SAVISQKPSRDICQRGTSLTIQCQVDSQVTMMFWYRQQPGQSLTLIATANQGSEATYESGFVIDKFPISRPNLTFSTLTVSNMSPEDSSIYLCSVGQGAWGTEAFFGQGTRLTVV.